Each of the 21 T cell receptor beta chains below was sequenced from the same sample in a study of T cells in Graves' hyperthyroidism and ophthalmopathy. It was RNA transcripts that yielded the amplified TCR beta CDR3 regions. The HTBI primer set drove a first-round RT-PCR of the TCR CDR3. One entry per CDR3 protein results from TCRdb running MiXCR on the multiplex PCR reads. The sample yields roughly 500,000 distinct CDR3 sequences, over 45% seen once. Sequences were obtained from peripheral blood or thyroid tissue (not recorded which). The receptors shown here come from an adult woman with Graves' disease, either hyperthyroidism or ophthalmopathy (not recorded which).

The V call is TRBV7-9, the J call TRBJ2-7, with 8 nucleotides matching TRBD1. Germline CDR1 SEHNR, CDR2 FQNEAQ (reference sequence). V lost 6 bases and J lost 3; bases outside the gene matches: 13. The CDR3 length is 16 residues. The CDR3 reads CASSPSSRDRNYEQYF. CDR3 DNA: TGTGCCAGCAGTCCCTCGTCCCGGGACAGGAACTACGAGCAGTACTTC.

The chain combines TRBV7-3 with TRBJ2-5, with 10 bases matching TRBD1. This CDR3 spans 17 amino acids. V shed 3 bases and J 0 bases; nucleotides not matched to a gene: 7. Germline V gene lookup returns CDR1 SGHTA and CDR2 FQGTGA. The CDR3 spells CASSLVGTGADQETQYF. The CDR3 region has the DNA TGTGCCAGCAGCTTGGTTGGGACAGGGGCCGACCAAGAGACCCAGTACTTC.

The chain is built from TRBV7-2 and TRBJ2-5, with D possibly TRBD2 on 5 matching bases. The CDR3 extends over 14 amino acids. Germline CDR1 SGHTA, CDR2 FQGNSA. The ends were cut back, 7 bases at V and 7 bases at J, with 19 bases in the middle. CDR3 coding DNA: TGTGCCAGCATGGGCGGAGGAGAATCCGGGACCCAGTACTTC. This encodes CASMGGGESGTQYF.

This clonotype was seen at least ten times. Written as DNA, the CDR3 is TGTGCCAGCAGCCCAACGAGATATCAAGAGACCCAGTACTTC. Translation: CASSPTRYQETQYF. The genes are TRBV9 and TRBJ2-5, with D uncertain. CDR3 length: 14 residues. Per the germline V gene, CDR1 is SGDLS and CDR2 is YYNGEE. The germline V and J ends were trimmed by 4 bases and 2 bases, with 12 bases remaining between them.

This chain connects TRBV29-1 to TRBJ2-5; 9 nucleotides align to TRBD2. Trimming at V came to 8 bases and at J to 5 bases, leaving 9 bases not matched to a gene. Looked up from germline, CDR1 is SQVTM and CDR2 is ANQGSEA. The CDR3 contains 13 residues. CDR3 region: CSLEGLAWETQYF. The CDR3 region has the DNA TGCAGCTTAGAGGGACTAGCCTGGGAGACCCAGTACTTC. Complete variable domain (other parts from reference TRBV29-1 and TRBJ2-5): SAVISQKPSRDICQRGTSLTIQCQVDSQVTMMFWYRQQPGQSLTLIATANQGSEATYESGFVIDKFPISRPNLTFSTLTVSNMSPEDSSIYLCSLEGLAWETQYFGPGTRLLVL.

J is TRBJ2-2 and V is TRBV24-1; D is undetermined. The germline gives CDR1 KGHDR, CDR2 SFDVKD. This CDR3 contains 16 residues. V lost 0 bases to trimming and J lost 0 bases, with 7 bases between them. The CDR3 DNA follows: TGTGCCACCAGTGATTTGGGCCAGACGAACACCGGGGAGCTGTTTTTT. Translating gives CATSDLGQTNTGELFF.

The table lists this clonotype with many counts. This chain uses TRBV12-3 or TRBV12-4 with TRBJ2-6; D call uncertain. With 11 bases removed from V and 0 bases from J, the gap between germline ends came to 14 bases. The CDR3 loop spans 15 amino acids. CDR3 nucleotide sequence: TGTGCCTCACACGGGTTAGCCTCTGGGGCCAACGTCCTGACTTTC. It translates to CASHGLASGANVLTF.

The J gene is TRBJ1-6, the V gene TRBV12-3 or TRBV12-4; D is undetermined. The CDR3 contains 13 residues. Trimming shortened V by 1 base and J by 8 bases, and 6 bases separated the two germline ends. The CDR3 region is CASSLVVDSPLHF. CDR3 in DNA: TGTGCCAGCAGTTTAGTAGTCGATTCACCCCTCCACTTT.

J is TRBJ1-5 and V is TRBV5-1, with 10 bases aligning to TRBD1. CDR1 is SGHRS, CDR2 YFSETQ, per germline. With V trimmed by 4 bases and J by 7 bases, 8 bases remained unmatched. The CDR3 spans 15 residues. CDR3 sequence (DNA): TGCGCCAGCAGCACCGGGACAGGGGTAGGACAGCCCCAGCATTTT. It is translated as CASSTGTGVGQPQHF.

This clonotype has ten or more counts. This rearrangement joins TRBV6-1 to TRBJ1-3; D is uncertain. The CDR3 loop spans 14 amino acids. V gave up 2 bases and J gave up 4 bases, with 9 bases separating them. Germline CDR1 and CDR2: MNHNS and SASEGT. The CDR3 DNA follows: TGTGCCAGCAGTGAAATTTCCGGAGGAAACACCATATATTTT. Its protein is CASSEISGGNTIYF.

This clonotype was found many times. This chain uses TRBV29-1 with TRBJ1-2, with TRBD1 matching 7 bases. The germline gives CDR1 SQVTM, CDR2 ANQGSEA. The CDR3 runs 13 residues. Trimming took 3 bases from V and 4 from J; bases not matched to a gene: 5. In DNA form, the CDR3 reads TGCAGCGTTGAGTCGGCAGGGGGCTATGGCTACACCTTC. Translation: CSVESAGGYGYTF.

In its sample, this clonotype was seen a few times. The CDR3: CASSLANGVSYEQYF. The CDR3 DNA is TGTGCCAGCAGCTTAGCCAACGGAGTCTCCTACGAGCAGTACTTC. This chain joins TRBV7-9 and TRBJ2-7; no reliable D call. The CDR3 spans 15 residues. V lost 0 bases and J lost 0, with 9 bases in between. Per germline, CDR1 SEHNR and CDR2 FQNEAQ (reference sequence). Full variable domain (rest looked up from reference TRBV7-9 and TRBJ2-7): DTGVSQNPRHKITKRGQNVTFRCDPISEHNRLYWYRQTLGQGPEFLTYFQNEAQLEKSRLLSDRFSAERPKGSFSTLEIQRTEQGDSAMYLCASSLANGVSYEQYFGPGTRLTVT.

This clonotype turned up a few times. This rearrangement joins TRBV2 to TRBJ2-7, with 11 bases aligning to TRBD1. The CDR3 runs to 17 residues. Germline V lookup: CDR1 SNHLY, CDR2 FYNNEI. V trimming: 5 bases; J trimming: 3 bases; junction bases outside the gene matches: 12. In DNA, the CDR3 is TGTGCCAGCAGTTCGGACAGGGGGCTTACAACTCTCTACGAGCAGTACTTC. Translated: CASSSDRGLTTLYEQYF.

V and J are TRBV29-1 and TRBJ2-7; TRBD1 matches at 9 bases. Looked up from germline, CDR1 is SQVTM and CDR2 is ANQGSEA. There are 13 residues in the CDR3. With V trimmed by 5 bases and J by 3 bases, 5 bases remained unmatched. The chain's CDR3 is CSVWGQGHYEQYF. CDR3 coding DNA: TGCAGCGTTTGGGGACAGGGTCACTACGAGCAGTACTTC.

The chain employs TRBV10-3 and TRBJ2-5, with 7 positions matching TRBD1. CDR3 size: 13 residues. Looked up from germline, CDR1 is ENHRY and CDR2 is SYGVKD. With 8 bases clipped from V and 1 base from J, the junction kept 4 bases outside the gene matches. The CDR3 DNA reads TGTGCCATCTCAAGGACAGGCCAAGAGACCCAGTACTTC. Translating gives CAISRTGQETQYF.

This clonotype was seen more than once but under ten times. The CDR3 nucleotides are TGTGCCAGCAGTGAATATACCTGGTTCCTACAAGAGACCCAGTACTTC. Encoded protein: CASSEYTWFLQETQYF. The gene calls are TRBV25-1 and TRBJ2-5, with D hard to call. Trimming removed 0 bases at V and 2 bases at J, with 13 bases between. Germline lookup yields CDR1 MGHDK and CDR2 SYGVNS. CDR3 length: 16 residues.

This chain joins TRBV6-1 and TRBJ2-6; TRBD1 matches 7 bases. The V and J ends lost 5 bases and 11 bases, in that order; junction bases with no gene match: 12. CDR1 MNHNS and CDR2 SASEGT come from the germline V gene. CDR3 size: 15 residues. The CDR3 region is CASSYSSQGYYVLTF. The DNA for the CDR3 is TGTGCCAGCAGTTACTCGTCACAGGGGTACTACGTCCTGACTTTC.

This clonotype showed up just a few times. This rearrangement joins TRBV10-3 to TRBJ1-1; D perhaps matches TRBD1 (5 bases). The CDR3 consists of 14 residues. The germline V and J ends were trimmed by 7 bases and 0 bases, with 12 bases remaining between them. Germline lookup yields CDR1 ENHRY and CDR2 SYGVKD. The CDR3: CAITQGILNTEAFF. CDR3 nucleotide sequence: TGTGCCATCACCCAGGGCATACTGAACACTGAAGCTTTCTTT.

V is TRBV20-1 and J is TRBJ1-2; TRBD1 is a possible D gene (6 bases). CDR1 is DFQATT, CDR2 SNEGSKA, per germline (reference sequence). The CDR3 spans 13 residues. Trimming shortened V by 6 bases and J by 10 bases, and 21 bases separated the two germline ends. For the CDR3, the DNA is TGCAGTGCACAGACAGGAACCTCTTTTCTCTACACCTTC. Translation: CSAQTGTSFLYTF.

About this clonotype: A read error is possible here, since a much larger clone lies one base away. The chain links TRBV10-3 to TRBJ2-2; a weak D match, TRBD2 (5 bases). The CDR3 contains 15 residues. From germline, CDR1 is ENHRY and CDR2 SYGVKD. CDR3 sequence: CAISVFSANTGELSF. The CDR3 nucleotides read TGTGCCATCAGTGTGTTTAGCGCGAACACCGGGGAGCTGTCTTTT.

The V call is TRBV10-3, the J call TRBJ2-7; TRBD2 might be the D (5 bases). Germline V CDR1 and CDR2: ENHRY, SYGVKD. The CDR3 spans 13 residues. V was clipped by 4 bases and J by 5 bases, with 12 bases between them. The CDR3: CAISGGRGNEQYF. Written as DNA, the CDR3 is TGTGCCATCAGTGGTGGACGGGGTAACGAGCAGTACTTC.